Presented here are 9 T cell receptor beta chains from one specimen sequenced in a study of radiation and T cells in renal cell carcinoma. Time point of the sample: blood 4 weeks post-SBRT, at nephrectomy. As for treatment: 15 Gy SBRT to primary tumor, nephrectomy 4 weeks later. Data came from immunoSEQ multiplex PCR; TCRdb stores just in-frame clones and leaves some out. The data contain approximately 150,000 clones, roughly 90% of them seen just once; the ten biggest clones take up 15% to 20%. The sample consisted of blood, taken from a patient whose treatment included radiotherapy and nephrectomy. These TCRs come from a woman in her fifties or sixties with renal cell carcinoma.

The J gene is TRBJ2-5, the V gene TRBV29-1; TRBD2 aligns across 9 bases. Trimming removed 7 bases from V and 5 bases from J; junction bases left unmatched: 8. CDR3 length: 13 residues. CDR1 SQVTM and CDR2 ANQGSEA come from the germline V gene. The CDR3 DNA reads as TGCAGCGCGACTAGCGGAGGTGGGGAGACCCAGTACTTC. It translates to CSATSGGGETQYF.

In its sample, this clone was seen once. The V gene is TRBV18, the J gene TRBJ2-4; 8 bases map to TRBD2. Looked up from germline, CDR1 is KGHSH and CDR2 is LQKENI. This CDR3 has 16 amino acids. The trim removed 0 bases at V and 3 bases at J, leaving 4 bases unmatched. The CDR3 protein is CASSPPTGGVKNIQYF. CDR3 DNA: TGTGCCAGCTCACCACCGACGGGGGGGGTCAAAAACATTCAGTACTTC.

The chain recombines TRBV7-6 with TRBJ1-1, with D possibly matching TRBD1 (6 bases). The CDR3 consists of 16 residues. Trimming took 3 bases from V and 4 from J, leaving 18 bases between them. Per germline, CDR1 SGHVS and CDR2 FNYEAQ. The CDR3 loop reads CASSLAGTPVGTEAFF. For the CDR3, the DNA is TGTGCCAGCAGCTTGGCCGGGACACCGGTTGGCACTGAAGCTTTCTTT. Filled out from reference TRBV7-6 and TRBJ1-1, the complete variable domain reads GAGVSQSPRYKVTKRGQDVALRCDPISGHVSLYWYRQALGQGPEFLTYFNYEAQQDKSGLPNDRFSAERPEGSISTLTIQRTEQRDSAMYRCASSLAGTPVGTEAFFGQGTRLTVV.

The chain employs TRBV15 and TRBJ1-1; D not certain. Trimming left V 0 bases short and J 1 base short, with 6 bases between. The CDR3 covers 14 residues. Looked up from germline, CDR1 is LNHNV and CDR2 is YYDKDF (reference sequence). The CDR3 loop is CATSRDLGNTEAFF. CDR3 nucleotides: TGTGCCACCAGCAGAGATTTAGGGAACACTGAAGCTTTCTTT.

V and J are TRBV5-8 and TRBJ2-1; 10 bases are shared with TRBD1. This CDR3 has 15 amino acids. CDR1 is SGHTS, CDR2 YDEGEE, per germline. Trimming removed 2 bases from V and 9 bases from J; junction bases left unmatched: 8. For the CDR3, the DNA is TGTGCCAGCAGCTTATTTGATGGACAGGGGGGTGAGCAGTTCTTC. Protein: CASSLFDGQGGEQFF.

The chain joins TRBV20-1 to TRBJ2-5; possible D gene TRBD2, 6 bases. The CDR3 runs to 11 residues. Germline V gives CDR1 DFQATT, CDR2 SNEGSKA (reference sequence). Between the trimmed V and J ends, which lost 3 bases and 10 bases, there was a span of 12 bases. The CDR3 region has the DNA TGCAGTGCTAGCCTAGCGTATAACCAGTACTTC. This codes for CSASLAYNQYF.

This chain joins TRBV7-3 and TRBJ1-1; the D gene is possibly TRBD1 (5 bases). V was clipped by 4 bases and J by 1 base, with 10 bases between them. Germline assignment: CDR1 SGHTA and CDR2 FQGTGA. This CDR3 region has 14 residues. The CDR3 here is CASSSGTGNTEAFF. CDR3 nucleotide sequence: TGTGCCAGCAGCTCCGGGACGGGGAACACTGAAGCTTTCTTT.

The rearrangement joins TRBV10-2 to TRBJ1-1; D call uncertain. V shed 3 bases and J shed 6 bases, with 20 bases lying between them. Germline V gene lookup returns CDR1 WSHSY and CDR2 SAAADI. The CDR3 totals 16 residues. CDR3 coding DNA: TGCGCCAGCAGTGACCCTCGTCCCACGTCGGAGCCTGAAGCTTTCTTT. Protein product: CASSDPRPTSEPEAFF.

The chain carries TRBV5-6 and TRBJ2-2; tentative D call: TRBD1 (6 bases). The CDR3 spans 16 residues. Germline-derived CDR1 and CDR2 are SGHDT and YYEEEE. V was pared by 0 bases and J by 0 bases, with 9 bases between. The CDR3 sequence: CASSLVGQSNTGELFF. The CDR3 DNA sequence: TGTGCCAGCAGCTTGGTCGGACAGTCGAACACCGGGGAGCTGTTTTTT. Variable domain in full (rest from reference TRBV5-6 and TRBJ2-2): DAGVTQSPTHLIKTRGQQVTLRCSPKSGHDTVSWYQQALGQGPQFIFQYYEEEERQRGNFPDRFSGHQFPNYSSELNVNALLLGDSALYLCASSLVGQSNTGELFFGEGSRLTVL.